Listed below are T cell receptor beta chains from one sample, sequenced in a study of blood T cell repertoires in COVID-19. This table comes from immunoSEQ multiplex PCR, and its TCRdb copy is limited to in-frame clones, with some not included. The sample yields some 250,000 clones, roughly 91% seen once. The sequenced sample consisted of PBMCs or T cells enriched from blood (not recorded which). The receptor set was obtained from a man in his forties or fifties who had recovered from COVID-19. Each CDR3 is given with its conserved first and last residue. Each record gives: J gene, CDR3 length, V gene, CDR3 protein.

>TRBJ2-7|14|TRBV7-3
CASSSSGGASEQYF
>TRBJ2-5|17|TRBV7-2
CASSQGGISGSGETQYF
>TRBJ2-3|15|TRBV19
CASSISGGGPDTQYF
>TRBJ2-1|15|TRBV7-3
CASSLGTVTYNEQFF
>TRBJ1-5|13|TRBV2
CASTGQGGQPQHF
>TRBJ2-5|14|TRBV30
CAWSAPRGRETQYF
>TRBJ1-3|17|TRBV6-1
CASSEGLGGGSGNTIYF
>TRBJ1-4|14|TRBV2
CAGQTGLPNEKLFF
>TRBJ2-2|15|TRBV10-1
CASSESSKGAGELFF
>TRBJ2-2|16|TRBV3-1/TRBV3-2
CASSQAQRERGGELFF
>TRBJ1-1|13|TRBV5-5
CASSLGTGTEAFF
>TRBJ2-7|16|TRBV3-1/TRBV3-2
CASSQLSGGHPYEQYF
>TRBJ1-1|11|TRBV30
CAWKGRTEAFF
>TRBJ1-3|15|TRBV6-5
CASSPTDNSGNTIYF
>TRBJ2-3|12|TRBV3-1/TRBV3-2
CASSHFGDTQYF
>TRBJ2-2|13|TRBV27
CASSSWGPGELFF
>TRBJ2-5|14|TRBV7-3
CASSLIGGQETQYF
>TRBJ2-7|16|TRBV21-1
CASSKALEQGIYEQYF
>TRBJ2-7|12|TRBV7-9
CASSLAGVEQYF
>TRBJ2-3|16|TRBV15
CATSRDPSRGTDTQYF
>TRBJ1-2|14|TRBV19
CASINAGGPYGYTF
>TRBJ2-2|20|TRBV6-4
CASSDSQSVWDSHLTGELFF
>TRBJ2-5|13|TRBV7-3
CASSLNREETQYF
>TRBJ2-7|13|TRBV19
CASSRTESYEQYF
>TRBJ1-1|14|TRBV7-2
CASSLGRAGTEAFF
>TRBJ2-3|18|TRBV3-1/TRBV3-2
CASSPVPFVAGGTDTQYF
>TRBJ1-5|16|TRBV6-2/TRBV6-3
CASSLRTGGINQPQHF
>TRBJ1-2|14|TRBV5-4
CASSSPPGFYGYTF
>TRBJ2-7|14|TRBV7-2
CASSLGGVNYEQYF
>TRBJ1-6|17|TRBV25-1
CASQSRQGSSYNSPLHF
>TRBJ2-7|14|TRBV27
CASSLSVLSYEQYF
>TRBJ2-3|14|TRBV7-9
CASSLSGSTDTQYF
>TRBJ1-1|14|TRBV7-3
CASSLTGRNTEAFF
>TRBJ2-4|17|TRBV21-1
CASSTQLAGGLQNIQYF
>TRBJ2-3|14|TRBV10-3
CAITRDRETDTQYF
>TRBJ1-4|16|TRBV18
CASSPTGFESYEKLFF
>TRBJ1-1|15|TRBV4-1
CASSQVPKKNTEAFF
>TRBJ2-1|13|TRBV6-5
CASSLTSLHEQFF
>TRBJ1-5|17|TRBV2
CASRPIPGQGSNQPQHF
>TRBJ1-1|13|TRBV9
CASSRSGYTEAFF
>TRBJ2-7|15|TRBV19
CASSILWGTGVEQYF
>TRBJ1-2|13|TRBV5-1
CASSLGQDYGYTF
>TRBJ2-1|18|TRBV7-9
CASSQTSGTGNYYNEQFF
>TRBJ2-7|17|TRBV10-1
CASSESTPGGLFHEQYF
>TRBJ2-1|15|TRBV27
CASSLGTSGFNEQFF
>TRBJ2-3|15|TRBV6-6
CASSGLAGPTDTQYF
>TRBJ2-1|16|TRBV4-3
CASSQDRGGGGNEQFF
>TRBJ2-2|17|TRBV18
CASSPPERGASTGELFF
>TRBJ2-2|17|TRBV7-6
CASSSLAGGLVSGELFF
>TRBJ2-1|12|TRBV15
CATSRDRNEQFF
>TRBJ1-1|17|TRBV6-2/TRBV6-3
CASSTGQGGRVNTEAFF